Below are 27 T cell receptor beta chains sequenced from a single sample in a study of breast tumors, draining lymph nodes, adjacent tissues. TCRdb recomputed calls from the multiplex PCR reads with MiXCR, one row per CDR3 protein. The repertoire holds fewer than 90,000 distinct CDR3 sequences, roughly 30% seen once, with 8.1% in the top ten. Samples came from axillary lymph nodes draining the breast cancer. The sequencing sample was made of axillary lymph node tissue. The receptors were gathered from a female donor with breast cancer. Some clones in this sample may be carry-over from other donors' samples.

This clonotype has a count of ten or more. The rearrangement uses TRBV5-1 and TRBJ2-2, with 10 bases fitting TRBD2. The CDR3 length is 15 residues. The germline CDR1 and CDR2 sequences are SGHRS and YFSETQ. The ends lost 5 bases at V and 8 bases at J; junction bases unmatched: 9. Written as DNA, the CDR3 is TGCGCCAGCAGTTTACTAGCGGGAATCCAAGGGGAGCTGTTTTTT. Amino acid sequence: CASSLLAGIQGELFF.

This clonotype was seen repeatedly, ten times or more. A much larger clonotype is one base distant, so this may be a read error. This rearrangement joins TRBV7-8 to TRBJ1-2, with D tentatively TRBD1 (6 bases). The germline CDR1 and CDR2 sequences are SGHVS and FQNEAQ. CDR3 length: 15 amino acids. The CDR3: CASSLGQTRVRGYPF. CDR3 nucleotide sequence: TGTGCCAGCAGCCTCGGACAGACGCGGGTAAGAGGCTACCCCTTC.

On this clonotype itself: At one end the junction does not follow the germline gene, possibly because of a read error. The chain joins TRBV30 to TRBJ1-4; D not certain. This CDR3 has 12 amino acids. Germline V CDR1 and CDR2: GTSNPN, SVGIG (reference sequence). The DNA for the CDR3 is TGTGCCTGGAGTGTAGTCGGGGAAAAGCTGTTTTTT. This translates into CAWSVVGEKLFF. The complete variable domain, with remaining parts taken from reference TRBV30 and TRBJ1-4, reads SQTIHQWPATLVQPVGSPLSLECTVEGTSNPNLYWYRQAAGRGLQLLFYSVGIGQISSEVPQNLSASRPQDRQFILSSKKLLLSDSGFYLCAWSVVGEKLFFGSGTQLSVL.

This clonotype was counted at least ten times. The chain couples TRBV28 to TRBJ2-1; TRBD2 might be the D (5 bases). CDR3 length equals 13 residues. Germline V gene sequence: CDR1 MDHEN, CDR2 SYDVKM. The V gene lost 3 bases and the J gene lost 8 bases, with 11 bases spanning the gap. CDR3 DNA sequence: TGTGCCAGCAGTTTCGCCAGGCGGGATGAGCAGTTCTTC. This translates into CASSFARRDEQFF.

Ten or more counts support this clonotype. The V call is TRBV5-6, the J call TRBJ1-3; no clear D gene. The ends were cut back, 7 bases at V and 2 bases at J, with 7 bases in the middle. Germline V CDR1 and CDR2: SGHDT, YYEEEE. The CDR3 contains 12 residues. The DNA for the CDR3 is TGTGCCAGCGATTCGACTGGAAACACCATATATTTT. Protein sequence: CASDSTGNTIYF.

As for this clonotype: Given a much more abundant clone one base away, this may be a read error. Because the CDR3 is missing its conserved closing phenylalanine or tryptophan, this is likely a read error. The chain has TRBV18 and TRBJ1-5, with D tentatively TRBD1 (5 bases). Germline V gene lookup returns CDR1 KGHSH and CDR2 LQKENI. Trimming removed 5 bases at V and 0 bases at J, with 17 bases between. This CDR3 is built from 17 residues. The CDR3 coding sequence is TGTGCCAGCTCAATATCCGGGGCCCTCGGTAGCAATCAGCCCCAGCATCTT. Encoded protein: CASSISGALGSNQPQHL.

The V and J genes are TRBV15 and TRBJ2-1; 10 bases line up with TRBD1. Trimming removed 4 bases from V and 12 bases from J; junction bases left unmatched: 15. The CDR3 is 16 residues long. Germline-derived CDR1 and CDR2 are LNHNV and YYDKDF (reference sequence). The CDR3 nucleotides read TGTGCCACCAGCACGCTGACAGGGGGCGGCTTCTATGGGCAGTTCTTC. This translates into CATSTLTGGGFYGQFF.

The gene calls are TRBV19 and TRBJ2-1; D is perhaps TRBD1 or TRBD2 (5 bases each). The CDR3 extends over 14 amino acids. V lost 7 bases, J lost 3 bases, and 13 bases lay in between. The V gene's germline CDR1 is LNHDA and CDR2 SQIVND (reference sequence). CDR3 residues: CASIEGFNYNEQFF. The DNA of the CDR3 is TGTGCCAGTATAGAGGGGTTTAACTACAATGAGCAGTTCTTC.

Ten or more counts support this clonotype. V and J are TRBV30 and TRBJ1-4; 8 bases are shared with TRBD1. The CDR3 is 13 residues long. V trimming: 0 bases; J trimming: 7 bases; junction bases outside the gene matches: 1. The V gene's germline CDR1 is GTSNPN and CDR2 SVGIG (reference sequence). The CDR3 is CAWSVGQGEKLFF. CDR3 DNA sequence: TGTGCCTGGAGTGTAGGACAGGGTGAAAAACTGTTTTTT.

Points on this clonotype: This CDR3 fails to terminate in the conserved phenylalanine or tryptophan, so it likely reflects a read error. This rearrangement joins TRBV12-5 to TRBJ2-7; no clear D gene. Germline assignment: CDR1 LGHNT and CDR2 FRNRAP. Trimming shortened V by 5 bases and J by 1 base, and 12 bases separated the two germline ends. The CDR3 runs 14 residues. DNA for the CDR3: TGTGCTAGTGGTAACCCTCCCGGATCCTACGAGCAGTACCTC. This gives the protein CASGNPPGSYEQYL.

The table lists this clonotype with many counts. The chain joins TRBV6-5 to TRBJ1-2; 7 nucleotides line up with TRBD1. Losses at the gene ends were 6 bases for V and 8 bases for J; bases not matched to a gene: 9. The CDR3 extends over 13 amino acids. Looked up from germline, CDR1 is MNHEY and CDR2 is SVGAGI. The CDR3 is CASSDDRVGGYTF. DNA for the CDR3: TGTGCCAGCAGCGACGACAGGGTAGGCGGCTACACCTTC.

This clonotype was found many times. The rearrangement joins TRBV7-6 to TRBJ2-1; 9 nucleotides line up with TRBD2. There are 14 residues in the CDR3. Germline lookup yields CDR1 SGHVS and CDR2 FNYEAQ. The V and J ends lost 4 bases and 5 bases, in that order; junction bases with no gene match: 3. This CDR3 is CASSSSGGNNEQFF. The CDR3 DNA is TGTGCCAGCAGCTCAAGCGGGGGGAACAATGAGCAGTTCTTC.

At least ten counts were recorded for this clonotype. The chain recombines TRBV20-1 with TRBJ1-1; D gene uncertain. CDR3 size: 13 residues. Deletions cut 2 bases from V and 1 base from J, with 8 bases between. CDR1 DFQATT and CDR2 SNEGSKA come from the germline V gene (reference sequence). The CDR3 loop reads CSARQPQNTEAFF. CDR3 nucleotide sequence: TGCAGTGCTAGACAGCCTCAGAACACTGAAGCTTTCTTT.

As for this clonotype: An end of the junction does not agree with germline; a read error may underlie this. The chain employs TRBV5-1 and TRBJ2-3; D tentatively reads TRBD1 or TRBD2 (5 bases each). Germline assignment: CDR1 SGHRS and CDR2 YFSETQ. The CDR3 length is 15 residues. The CDR3 DNA reads as TGTGCCAGCAGCTTGACAGAGGGCAAGGCCGATACGCAGTATTTT. This codes for CASSLTEGKADTQYF.

This clonotype was detected ten times or more. The gene calls are TRBV30 and TRBJ2-5, with 10 bases that match TRBD1. V lost 3 bases, J lost 5 bases, and 9 bases stayed unmatched. The CDR3 runs 15 residues. The germline V gene has CDR1 GTSNPN and CDR2 SVGIG (reference sequence). The chain's CDR3 is CAWRTGTGVKETQYF. As DNA, the CDR3 is TGTGCCTGGAGGACCGGGACAGGGGTTAAGGAGACCCAGTACTTC.

This clonotype is judged medium-sized. The chain is built from TRBV5-8 and TRBJ2-5, with D perhaps TRBD2 (6 bases). The CDR3 has 15 amino acids. V gave up 4 bases and J gave up 5 bases, with 18 bases separating them. Germline CDR1 reads SGHTS; CDR2 reads YDEGEE. The CDR3 spells CASSPGDGGEETQYF. CDR3 sequence (DNA): TGTGCCAGCAGCCCGGGGGACGGAGGAGAGGAGACCCAGTACTTC.

V usage is TRBV15 and J usage is TRBJ1-1; no reliable D call. The CDR3 length is 13 residues. Trimming shortened V by 5 bases and J by 1 base, and 8 bases separated the two germline ends. Germline V lookup: CDR1 LNHNV, CDR2 YYDKDF (reference sequence). In nucleotides, the CDR3 is TGTGCCACCAGCCCCAGACAGAACACTGAAGCTTTCTTT. Residues: CATSPRQNTEAFF.

This clonotype has just a few counts. The chain uses TRBV6-1 and TRBJ1-1, with no clear D. This CDR3 is built from 12 residues. V shed 2 bases and J shed 0 bases, with 1 base lying between them. The germline V gene encodes CDR1 MNHNS and CDR2 SASEGT. CDR3 sequence: CASSEMNTEAFF. The DNA for the CDR3 is TGTGCCAGCAGTGAAATGAACACTGAAGCTTTCTTT.

This clonotype was seen repeatedly, ten times or more. The chain combines TRBV13 with TRBJ2-6; no definite D call. The V and J ends lost 2 bases and 4 bases respectively, with 15 bases between them. The CDR3 length is 17 residues. Germline V gene data show CDR1 as PRHDT and CDR2 as FYEKMQ (reference sequence). The CDR3 sequence is CASSLSWGSAGANVLTF. The DNA for the CDR3 is TGTGCCAGCAGCTTATCTTGGGGTTCTGCCGGGGCCAACGTCCTGACTTTC.

The sample holds many counts of this clonotype. V and J are TRBV6-5 and TRBJ2-1; 11 bases map to TRBD2. J lost 7 bases, V lost 4 bases, and 6 bases had no gene match. This CDR3 has 15 amino acids. Germline V CDR1 and CDR2: MNHEY, SVGAGI. The CDR3 nucleotides read TGTGCCAGCAGTTCTACTAGCGGGAGTTTAAATGAGCAGTTCTTC. It is translated as CASSSTSGSLNEQFF.

The chain recombines TRBV28 with TRBJ1-5; perhaps TRBD1 as D (5 bases). CDR3 length: 13 amino acids. Trimming took off 6 bases at V and 6 bases at J, with 12 bases between the two ends. Germline values: CDR1 MDHEN, CDR2 SYDVKM. CDR3 nucleotides: TGTGCCAGCAGGAACCCAGGGAGTCAGCCCCAGCATTTT. This encodes CASRNPGSQPQHF.

This clonotype was observed a few times. The V and J genes are TRBV12-3 or TRBV12-4 and TRBJ1-1; tentative D call: TRBD1 (6 bases). The ends were cut back, 5 bases at V and 1 base at J, with 11 bases in the middle. There are 14 residues in the CDR3. Written as DNA, the CDR3 is TGTGCCAGCAGTCCACTCAGGGGGAACACTGAAGCTTTCTTT. This gives the protein CASSPLRGNTEAFF.

This clonotype has just a few counts. This chain uses TRBV25-1 with TRBJ1-1; 8 bases are a match to TRBD1. V dropped 3 bases and J dropped 4; count of bases not matched to a gene: 10. This CDR3 contains 16 residues. The germline gives CDR1 MGHDK, CDR2 SYGVNS. CDR3 DNA: TGTGCCAGCAGTGACATCAAACAGGGGGTGAGCACTGAAGCTTTCTTT. This gives the protein CASSDIKQGVSTEAFF. Using reference TRBV25-1 and TRBJ1-1 for the parts outside the CDR3, the full variable domain is EADIYQTPRYLVIGTGKKITLECSQTMGHDKMYWYQQDPGMELHLIHYSYGVNSTEKGDLSSESTVSRIRTEHFPLTLESARPSHTSQYLCASSDIKQGVSTEAFFGQGTRLTVV.

This clonotype was counted between two and nine times. The chain has TRBV30 and TRBJ1-1; D gene unclear. The germline gives CDR1 GTSNPN, CDR2 SVGIG (reference sequence). The ends were cut back, 0 bases at V and 1 base at J, with 6 bases in the middle. The CDR3 spans 13 residues. In DNA form, the CDR3 reads TGTGCCTGGAGTGTCGGCTCGAACACTGAAGCTTTCTTT. The encoded protein is CAWSVGSNTEAFF.

This clonotype was seen ten or more times. V usage is TRBV19 and J usage is TRBJ2-2, with 8 bases lining up with TRBD1. CDR1 LNHDA and CDR2 SQIVND come from the germline V gene (reference sequence). V gave up 6 bases and J gave up 6 bases; unmatched junction bases: 9. There are 15 residues in the CDR3. This CDR3 reads CASRLQGVSSGELFF. CDR3 sequence (DNA): TGTGCCAGTAGGTTACAGGGGGTATCTTCCGGGGAGCTGTTTTTT.

This clonotype was counted many times. This chain connects TRBV4-1 to TRBJ2-7; 10 bases agree with TRBD2. Germline V gives CDR1 MGHRA, CDR2 YSYEKL. The CDR3 sequence is 16 residues long. The J segment lost 3 bases and the V segment lost 1 base, leaving 6 bases of the junction unmatched. The CDR3 sequence is CASSQGLSGRVYEQYF. The CDR3 coding sequence is TGCGCCAGCAGCCAAGGGTTGAGCGGGAGGGTCTACGAGCAGTACTTC.

The V call is TRBV30, the J call TRBJ2-2, with D perhaps matching TRBD2 (6 bases). Germline loops: CDR1 GTSNPN, CDR2 SVGIG (reference sequence). V was pared by 3 bases and J by 0 bases, with 17 bases between. This CDR3 is 17 amino acids long. This CDR3 is CAWRRYGGTANTGELFF. CDR3 DNA: TGTGCCTGGAGGCGTTATGGAGGGACTGCGAACACCGGGGAGCTGTTTTTT. Variable domain in full (rest from reference TRBV30 and TRBJ2-2): SQTIHQWPATLVQPVGSPLSLECTVEGTSNPNLYWYRQAAGRGLQLLFYSVGIGQISSEVPQNLSASRPQDRQFILSSKKLLLSDSGFYLCAWRRYGGTANTGELFFGEGSRLTVL.